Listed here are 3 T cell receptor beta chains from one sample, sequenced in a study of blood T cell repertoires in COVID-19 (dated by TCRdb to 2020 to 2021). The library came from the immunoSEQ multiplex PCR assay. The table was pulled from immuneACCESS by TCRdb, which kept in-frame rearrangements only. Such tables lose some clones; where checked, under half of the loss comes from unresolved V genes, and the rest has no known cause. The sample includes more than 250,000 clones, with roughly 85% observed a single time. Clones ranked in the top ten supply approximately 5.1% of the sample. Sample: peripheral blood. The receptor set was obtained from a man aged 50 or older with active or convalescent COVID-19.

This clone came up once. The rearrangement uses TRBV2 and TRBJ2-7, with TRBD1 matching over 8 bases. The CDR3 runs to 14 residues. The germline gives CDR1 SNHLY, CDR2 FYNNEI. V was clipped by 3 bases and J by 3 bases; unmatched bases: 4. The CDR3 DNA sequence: TGTGCCAGCAGTGACACAGGGGGTGTCTACGAGCAGTACTTC. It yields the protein CASSDTGGVYEQYF.

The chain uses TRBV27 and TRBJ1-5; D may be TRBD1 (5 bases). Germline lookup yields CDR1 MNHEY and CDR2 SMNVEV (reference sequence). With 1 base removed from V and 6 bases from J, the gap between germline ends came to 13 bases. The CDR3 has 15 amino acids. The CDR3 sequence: CASSLYLGQGQPQHF. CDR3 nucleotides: TGTGCCAGCAGTTTATATTTGGGGCAGGGTCAGCCCCAGCATTTT.

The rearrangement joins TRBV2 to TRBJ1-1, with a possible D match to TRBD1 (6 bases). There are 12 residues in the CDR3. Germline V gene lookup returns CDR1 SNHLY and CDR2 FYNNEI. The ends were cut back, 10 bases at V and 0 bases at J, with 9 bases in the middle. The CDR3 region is CATQGMNTEAFF. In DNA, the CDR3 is TGTGCCACCCAGGGGATGAACACTGAAGCTTTCTTT.